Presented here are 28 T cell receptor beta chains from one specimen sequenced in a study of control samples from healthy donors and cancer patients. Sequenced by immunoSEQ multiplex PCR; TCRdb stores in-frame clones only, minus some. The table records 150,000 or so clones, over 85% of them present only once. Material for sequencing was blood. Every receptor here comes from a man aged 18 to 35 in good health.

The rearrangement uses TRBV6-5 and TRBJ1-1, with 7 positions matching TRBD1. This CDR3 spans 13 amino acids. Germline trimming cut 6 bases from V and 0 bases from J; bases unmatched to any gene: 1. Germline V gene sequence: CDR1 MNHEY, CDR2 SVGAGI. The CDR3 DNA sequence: TGTGCCAGCAGCACAGGGGTGAACACTGAAGCTTTCTTT. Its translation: CASSTGVNTEAFF.

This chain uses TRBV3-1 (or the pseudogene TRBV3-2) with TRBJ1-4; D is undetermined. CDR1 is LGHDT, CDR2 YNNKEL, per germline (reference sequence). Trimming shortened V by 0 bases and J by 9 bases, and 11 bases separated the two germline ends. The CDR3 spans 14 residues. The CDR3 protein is CASSQEKGRKKLFF. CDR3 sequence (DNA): TGTGCCAGCAGCCAAGAAAAAGGGAGAAAAAAACTGTTTTTT.

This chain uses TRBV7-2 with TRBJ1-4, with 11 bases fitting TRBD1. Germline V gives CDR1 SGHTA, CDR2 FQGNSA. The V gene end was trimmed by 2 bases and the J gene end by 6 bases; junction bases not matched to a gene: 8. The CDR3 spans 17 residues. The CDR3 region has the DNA TGTGCCAGCAGCTTAAGTTTTAGGGACAGGGGGGATGAAAAACTGTTTTTT. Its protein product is CASSLSFRDRGDEKLFF.

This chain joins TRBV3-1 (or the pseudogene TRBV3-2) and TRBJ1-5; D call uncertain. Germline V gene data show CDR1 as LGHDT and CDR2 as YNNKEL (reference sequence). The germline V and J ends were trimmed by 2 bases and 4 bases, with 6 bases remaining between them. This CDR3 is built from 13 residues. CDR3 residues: CASSQWGNQPQHF. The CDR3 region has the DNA TGTGCCAGCAGCCAATGGGGAAATCAGCCCCAGCATTTT.

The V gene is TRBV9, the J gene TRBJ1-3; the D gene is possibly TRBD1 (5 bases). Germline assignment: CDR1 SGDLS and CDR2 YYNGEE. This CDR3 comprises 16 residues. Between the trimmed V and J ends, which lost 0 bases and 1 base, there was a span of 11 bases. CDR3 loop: CASSVGGVVSGNTIYF. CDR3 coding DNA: TGTGCCAGCAGCGTAGGGGGGGTCGTTTCTGGAAACACCATATATTTT.

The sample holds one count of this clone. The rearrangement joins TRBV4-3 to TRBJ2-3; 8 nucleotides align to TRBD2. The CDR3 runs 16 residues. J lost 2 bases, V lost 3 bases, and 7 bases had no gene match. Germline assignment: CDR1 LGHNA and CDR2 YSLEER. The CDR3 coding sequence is TGCGCCAGCAGCCAGACGGGCGGGAGGCCCACAGATACGCAGTATTTT. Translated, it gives CASSQTGGRPTDTQYF.

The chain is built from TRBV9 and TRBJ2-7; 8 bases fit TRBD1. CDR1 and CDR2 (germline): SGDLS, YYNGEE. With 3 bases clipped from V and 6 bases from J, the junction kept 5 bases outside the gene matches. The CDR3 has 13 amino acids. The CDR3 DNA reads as TGTGCCAGCAGCGACCCGGACAGGGCCGAGCAGTACTTC. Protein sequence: CASSDPDRAEQYF.

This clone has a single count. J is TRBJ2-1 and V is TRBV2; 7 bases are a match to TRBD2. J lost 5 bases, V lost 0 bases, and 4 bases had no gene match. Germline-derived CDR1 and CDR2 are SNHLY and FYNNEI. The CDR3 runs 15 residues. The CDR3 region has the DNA TGTGCCAGCAGTGAAGCGCGGGAGTGGAACAATGAGCAGTTCTTC. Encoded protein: CASSEAREWNNEQFF.

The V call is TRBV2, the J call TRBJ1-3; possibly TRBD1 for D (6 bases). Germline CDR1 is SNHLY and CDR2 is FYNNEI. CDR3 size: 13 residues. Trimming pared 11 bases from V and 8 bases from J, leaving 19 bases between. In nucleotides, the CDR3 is TGTGCCGCTAGCTCGGGGGGCGGGGACACCATATATTTT. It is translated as CAASSGGGDTIYF.

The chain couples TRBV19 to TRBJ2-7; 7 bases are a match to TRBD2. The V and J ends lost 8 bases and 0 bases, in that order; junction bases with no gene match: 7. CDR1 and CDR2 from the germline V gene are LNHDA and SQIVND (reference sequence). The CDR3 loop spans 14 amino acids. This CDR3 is CASRSGGSSYEQYF. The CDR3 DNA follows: TGTGCCAGTCGATCCGGGGGGAGCTCCTACGAGCAGTACTTC.

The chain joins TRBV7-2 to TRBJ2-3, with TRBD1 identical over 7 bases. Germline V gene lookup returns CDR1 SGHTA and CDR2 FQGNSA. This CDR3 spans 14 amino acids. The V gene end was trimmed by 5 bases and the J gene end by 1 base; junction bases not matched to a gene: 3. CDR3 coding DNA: TGTGCCAGCAGCATTGACAGGGGCACAGATACGCAGTATTTT. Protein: CASSIDRGTDTQYF.

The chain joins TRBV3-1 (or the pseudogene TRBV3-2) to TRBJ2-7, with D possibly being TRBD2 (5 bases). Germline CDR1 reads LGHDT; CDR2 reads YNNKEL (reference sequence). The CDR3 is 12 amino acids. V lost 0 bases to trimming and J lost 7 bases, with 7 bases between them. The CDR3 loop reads CASSQDTGEQYF. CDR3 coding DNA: TGTGCCAGCAGCCAAGATACGGGGGAGCAGTACTTC.

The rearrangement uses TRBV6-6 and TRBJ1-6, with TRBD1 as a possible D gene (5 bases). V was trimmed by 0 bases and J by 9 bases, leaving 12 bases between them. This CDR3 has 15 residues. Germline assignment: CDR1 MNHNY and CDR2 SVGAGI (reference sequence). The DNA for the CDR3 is TGTGCCAGCAGTTACTCGACCCAGGGCACTTCACCCCTCCACTTT. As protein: CASSYSTQGTSPLHF.

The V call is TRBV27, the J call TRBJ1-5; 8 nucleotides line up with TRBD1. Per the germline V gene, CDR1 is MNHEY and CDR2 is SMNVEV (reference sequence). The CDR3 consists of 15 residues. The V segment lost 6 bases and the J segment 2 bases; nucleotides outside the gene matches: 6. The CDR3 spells CASSAGQGGNQPQHF. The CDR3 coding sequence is TGTGCCAGCAGCGCCGGACAGGGAGGCAATCAGCCCCAGCATTTT.

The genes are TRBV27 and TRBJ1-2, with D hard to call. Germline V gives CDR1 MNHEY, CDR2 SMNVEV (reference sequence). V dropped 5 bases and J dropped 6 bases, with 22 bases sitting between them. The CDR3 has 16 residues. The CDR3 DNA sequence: TGTGCCAGCAGTCCCTTATACGGCGCGCGCATCCATGGCTACACCTTC. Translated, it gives CASSPLYGARIHGYTF.

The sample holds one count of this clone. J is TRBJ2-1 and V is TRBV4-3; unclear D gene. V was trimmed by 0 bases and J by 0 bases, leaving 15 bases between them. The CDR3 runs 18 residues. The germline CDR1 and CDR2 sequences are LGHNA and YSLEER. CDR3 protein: CASSQDATTRSSYNEQFF. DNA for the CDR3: TGCGCCAGCAGCCAAGATGCAACCACCCGGAGCTCCTACAATGAGCAGTTCTTC.

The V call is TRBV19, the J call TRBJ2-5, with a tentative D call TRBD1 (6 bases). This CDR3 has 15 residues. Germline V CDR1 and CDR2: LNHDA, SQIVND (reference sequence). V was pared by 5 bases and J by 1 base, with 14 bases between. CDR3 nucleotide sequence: TGTGCCAGTAGTGCGGACAGACCGAGCCAAGAGACCCAGTACTTC. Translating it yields CASSADRPSQETQYF.

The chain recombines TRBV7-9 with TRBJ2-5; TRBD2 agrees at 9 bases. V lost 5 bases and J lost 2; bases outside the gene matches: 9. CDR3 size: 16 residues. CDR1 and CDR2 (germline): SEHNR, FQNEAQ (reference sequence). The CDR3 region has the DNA TGTGCCAGCAGCCCCGGTGGCGGGGGGGATCAAGAGACCCAGTACTTC. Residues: CASSPGGGGDQETQYF.

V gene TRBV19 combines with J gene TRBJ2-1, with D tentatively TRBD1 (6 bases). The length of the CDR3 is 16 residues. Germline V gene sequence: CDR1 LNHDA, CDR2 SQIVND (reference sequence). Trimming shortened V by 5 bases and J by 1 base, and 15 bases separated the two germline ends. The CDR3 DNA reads TGTGCCAGTAGTCGACAGGAGGCGAGGTCCTACAATGAGCAGTTCTTC. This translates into CASSRQEARSYNEQFF.

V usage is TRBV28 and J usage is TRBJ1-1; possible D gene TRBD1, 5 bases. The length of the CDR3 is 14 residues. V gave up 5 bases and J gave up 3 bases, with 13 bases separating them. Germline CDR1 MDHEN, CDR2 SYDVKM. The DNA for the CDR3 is TGTGCCAGCAGTCGCTCCGGGGCGGACACTGAAGCTTTCTTT. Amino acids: CASSRSGADTEAFF.

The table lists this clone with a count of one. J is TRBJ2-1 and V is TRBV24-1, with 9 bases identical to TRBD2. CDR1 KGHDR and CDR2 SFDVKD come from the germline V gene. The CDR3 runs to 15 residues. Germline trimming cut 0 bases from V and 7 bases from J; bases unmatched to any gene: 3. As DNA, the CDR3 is TGTGCCACCAGTGATTTGCCGGCGGGGGGGAATGAGCAGTTCTTC. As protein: CATSDLPAGGNEQFF.

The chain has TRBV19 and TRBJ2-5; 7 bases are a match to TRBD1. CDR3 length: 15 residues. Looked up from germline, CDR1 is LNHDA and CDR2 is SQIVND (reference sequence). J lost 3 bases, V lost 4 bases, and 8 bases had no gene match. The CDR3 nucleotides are TGTGCCAGTAGTAATAGGGACAGAAACAAAGAGACCCAGTACTTC. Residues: CASSNRDRNKETQYF.

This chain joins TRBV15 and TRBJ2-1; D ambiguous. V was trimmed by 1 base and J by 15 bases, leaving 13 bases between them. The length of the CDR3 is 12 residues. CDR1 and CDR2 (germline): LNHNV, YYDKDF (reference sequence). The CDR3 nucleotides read TGTGCCACCAGCAGAGGGATTAGTAGTCGGTTCTTC. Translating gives CATSRGISSRFF.

The CDR3 sequence is CASSPREAGQETQYF. The CDR3 region has the DNA TGCGCCAGCAGCCCGAGGGAGGCAGGTCAAGAGACCCAGTACTTC. The chain couples TRBV5-1 to TRBJ2-5; possibly TRBD2 for D (6 bases). The CDR3 totals 15 residues. Germline CDR1 reads SGHRS; CDR2 reads YFSETQ. Trimming took off 4 bases at V and 2 bases at J, with 15 bases between the two ends.

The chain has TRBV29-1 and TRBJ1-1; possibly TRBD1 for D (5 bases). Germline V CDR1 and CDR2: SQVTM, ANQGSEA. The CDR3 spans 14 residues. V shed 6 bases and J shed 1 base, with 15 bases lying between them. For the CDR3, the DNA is TGCAGCGTGGGGGGAGGGCACCCGAACACTGAAGCTTTCTTT. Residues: CSVGGGHPNTEAFF.

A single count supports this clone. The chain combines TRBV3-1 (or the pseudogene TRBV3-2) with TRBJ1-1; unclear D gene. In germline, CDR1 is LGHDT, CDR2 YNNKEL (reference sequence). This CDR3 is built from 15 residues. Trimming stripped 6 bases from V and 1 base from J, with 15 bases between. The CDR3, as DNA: TGTGCCAGCAGATCCACCGACGGGTGGAACACTGAAGCTTTCTTT. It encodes CASRSTDGWNTEAFF.

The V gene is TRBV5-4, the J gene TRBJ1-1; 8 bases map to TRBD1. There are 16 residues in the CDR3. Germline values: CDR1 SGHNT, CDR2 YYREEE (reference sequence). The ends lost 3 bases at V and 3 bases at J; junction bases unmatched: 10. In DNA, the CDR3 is TGTGCCAGCAGCTCACCATCCTTGACAGGGGACACTGAAGCTTTCTTT. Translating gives CASSSPSLTGDTEAFF.

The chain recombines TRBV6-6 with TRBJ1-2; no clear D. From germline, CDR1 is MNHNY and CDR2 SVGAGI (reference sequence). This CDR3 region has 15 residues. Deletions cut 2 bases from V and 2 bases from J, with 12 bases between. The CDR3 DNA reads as TGTGCCAGCAGTTACCATCGGGGTGCGAACTATGGCTACACCTTC. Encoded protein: CASSYHRGANYGYTF.